This TCR beta chain was documented in a study of neoadjuvant anti-PD-1 for oral cavity cancer. Turning to this clone: Its target is not known.

Time point of the sample: after neoadjuvant nivolumab, at surgical resection. Patients were newly diagnosed with stage II-IVA oral cavity squamous cell carcinoma without prior systemic or radiation treatment. Broader study findings: Treg/Th17 ratio rose with pretreatment blood and fell with post-treatment tumor TCRbeta clonality. Only three patients per response group were TCR-analyzed; validation needed.

Repertoires were generated with immunoSEQ multiplex PCR, while TCRdb's copy carries only in-frame clones and drops some. Among tens of thousands of clones listed, 27% were seen once. The CDR3 length is 17 residues. Between the trimmed V and J ends, which lost 4 bases and 2 bases, there was a span of 17 bases. Germline V gene data show CDR1 as MDHEN and CDR2 as SYDVKM. The gene calls are TRBV28 and TRBJ2-2; D gene ambiguous. The sequence was collected from a person aged 40 to 85 with oral cavity squamous cell carcinoma. The sample here was tumor tissue, taken after nivolumab (anti-PD-1) treatment. CDR3 protein: CASSSSSGVLNTGELFF. The CDR3 bases are TGTGCCAGCAGTTCCTCCTCGGGTGTCCTTAACACCGGGGAGCTGTTTTTT.